Below are 21 T cell receptor beta chains sequenced from a single sample in a study of T cells in Graves' hyperthyroidism and ophthalmopathy. RNA transcripts provided the source from which TCR beta CDR3 regions were amplified. With the HTBI primer set, the TCR CDR3 went through a first round of RT-PCR. TCRdb re-analysed the multiplex PCR reads in MiXCR, keeping a single row per CDR3 protein. The data contain under 250,000 distinct CDR3 sequences, roughly 17% of them seen just once; the ten biggest clones take up about 50%. Sequenced sample: blood. These receptors all stem from a woman between 50 and 59 years old with Graves' hyperthyroidism.

A few counts support this clonotype. This chain joins TRBV6-1 and TRBJ2-2, with D possibly matching TRBD1 (5 bases). This CDR3 is 13 amino acids long. Per the germline V gene, CDR1 is MNHNS and CDR2 is SASEGT. Trimming shortened V by 7 bases and J by 8 bases, and 14 bases separated the two germline ends. The CDR3 is CASTDPRAGELFF. CDR3 DNA sequence: TGTGCCAGCACCGACCCCAGGGCTGGGGAGCTGTTTTTT.

V gene TRBV10-3 combines with J gene TRBJ2-1; D is tentatively TRBD1 or TRBD2 (5 bases each). Germline loops: CDR1 ENHRY, CDR2 SYGVKD. V was cut by 0 bases and J by 8 bases, with 5 bases left in between. The CDR3 has 12 residues. The CDR3 reads CAISESGDEQFF. In nucleotides, the CDR3 is TGTGCCATCAGTGAGTCGGGGGATGAGCAGTTCTTC.

The chain is built from TRBV18 and TRBJ1-2, with unresolved D. Germline V gives CDR1 KGHSH, CDR2 LQKENI. The CDR3 loop spans 13 amino acids. V lost 5 bases and J lost 7, with 14 bases in between. The chain's CDR3 is CASSTDPTTGYTF. DNA of the CDR3: TGTGCCAGCTCAACGGACCCGACCACTGGCTACACCTTC.

There are a few counts of this clonotype. The V call is TRBV7-9, the J call TRBJ2-2; D remains unclear. The CDR3 sequence is 13 residues long. Trimming stripped 1 base from V and 7 bases from J, with 7 bases between. Per the germline V gene, CDR1 is SEHNR and CDR2 is FQNEAQ (reference sequence). The chain's CDR3 is CASSLDSYGELFF. The CDR3 DNA sequence: TGTGCCAGCAGCTTAGACTCCTACGGGGAGCTGTTTTTT.

This clonotype was seen at least ten times. This chain connects TRBV7-3 to TRBJ2-7, with 10 positions matching TRBD2. The CDR3 length is 15 residues. Germline V gives CDR1 SGHTA, CDR2 FQGTGA. The V segment lost 2 bases and the J segment 5 bases; nucleotides outside the gene matches: 6. CDR3 sequence reads: CASSLRGTSVDEQYF. The CDR3 DNA is TGTGCCAGCAGCTTACGCGGGACTAGCGTAGACGAGCAGTACTTC.

This clonotype was detected many times. The chain employs TRBV27 and TRBJ2-3; 10 positions agree with TRBD2. The V segment lost 4 bases and the J segment 0 bases; nucleotides outside the gene matches: 4. CDR3 length: 16 amino acids. Per the germline V gene, CDR1 is MNHEY and CDR2 is SMNVEV (reference sequence). The CDR3: CASSSLAGVSTDTQYF. The DNA of the CDR3 is TGTGCCAGCAGTTCCCTAGCGGGAGTAAGCACAGATACGCAGTATTTT.

This clonotype appeared many times. This chain connects TRBV28 to TRBJ1-1, with D possibly matching TRBD1 (5 bases). Deletions cut 2 bases from V and 5 bases from J, with 12 bases between. Looked up from germline, CDR1 is MDHEN and CDR2 is SYDVKM. The CDR3 consists of 14 residues. The CDR3 loop is CASSLGDVGTEAFF. The CDR3 DNA is TGTGCCAGCAGTTTAGGGGACGTTGGGACTGAAGCTTTCTTT.

This clonotype was picked up a small number of times. V and J are TRBV4-2 and TRBJ2-7; D not certain. V dropped 1 base and J dropped 3 bases, with 13 bases sitting between them. CDR1 is LGHNA, CDR2 YNFKEQ, per germline. CDR3 length equals 15 residues. CDR3 DNA: TGTGCCAGCAGCCAAGGAACTATAATTAACTACGAGCAGTACTTC. Translated: CASSQGTIINYEQYF.

This clonotype has a count of ten or more. The rearrangement joins TRBV12-3 or TRBV12-4 to TRBJ2-1, with 11 positions matching TRBD2. The CDR3 has 15 amino acids. V shed 7 bases and J 7 bases; nucleotides not matched to a gene: 9. The CDR3 bases are TGTGCCAGCACTCCTGTACCTAGCGGGAGGAATGAGCAGTTCTTC. It specifies CASTPVPSGRNEQFF.

This sequence joins TRBV5-1 and TRBJ2-3, with 8 bases identical to TRBD1. The V and J ends lost 4 bases and 3 bases, in that order; junction bases with no gene match: 7. Germline CDR1 SGHRS, CDR2 YFSETQ. CDR3 size: 15 residues. The chain's CDR3 is CASSLAGGATDTQYF. The CDR3 region has the DNA TGCGCCAGCAGCCTGGCAGGGGGCGCGACAGATACGCAGTATTTT.

This clonotype occurred many times. V is TRBV28 and J is TRBJ1-1, with D perhaps TRBD1 (5 bases). Germline V CDR1 and CDR2: MDHEN, SYDVKM. CDR3 size: 11 residues. Trimming stripped 7 bases from V and 8 bases from J, with 11 bases between. CDR3 nucleotides: TGTGCCAGCACTAGGTGGGGCGAAGCTTTCTTT. Encoded protein: CASTRWGEAFF.

The table lists this clonotype with many counts. This rearrangement joins TRBV12-5 to TRBJ2-4; 8 bases align to TRBD1. J lost 3 bases, V lost 6 bases, and 4 bases had no gene match. Germline lookup yields CDR1 LGHNT and CDR2 FRNRAP. This CDR3 contains 14 residues. In DNA, the CDR3 is TGTGCTAGTGGCCCGGGACAGGACAAAAACATTCAGTACTTC. Its protein is CASGPGQDKNIQYF. The full variable domain, with the rest looked up from reference TRBV12-5 and TRBJ2-4, is DARVTQTPRHKVTEMGQEVTMRCQPILGHNTVFWYRQTMMQGLELLAYFRNRAPLDDSGMPKDRFSAEMPDATLATLKIQPSEPRDSAVYFCASGPGQDKNIQYFGAGTRLSVL.

The chain combines TRBV12-3 or TRBV12-4 with TRBJ1-5; no clear D gene. Trimming cost V 4 bases and J 3 bases, with 7 bases left between them. This CDR3 comprises 13 residues. This chain's CDR3 is CASSSGANQPQHF. CDR3 nucleotides: TGTGCCAGCAGTTCCGGAGCCAATCAGCCCCAGCATTTT.

This clonotype turned up a few times. This rearrangement joins TRBV24-1 to TRBJ2-7; no clear D. Germline loops: CDR1 KGHDR, CDR2 SFDVKD. Trimming took 6 bases from V and 5 from J, leaving 7 bases between them. The CDR3 runs to 11 residues. CDR3 amino acids: CATSWRDEQYF. The CDR3 nucleotides are TGTGCCACCAGTTGGCGAGACGAGCAGTACTTC.

This clonotype was observed a handful of times. V gene TRBV7-9 combines with J gene TRBJ1-3; weak D call: TRBD1 (5 bases). Trimming cost V 4 bases and J 0 bases, with 13 bases left between them. The CDR3 has 16 residues. Germline V CDR1 and CDR2: SEHNR, FQNEAQ (reference sequence). DNA for the CDR3: TGTGCCAGCAGCTACTCCCGCGGGGGCTCTGGAAACACCATATATTTT. Amino acid sequence: CASSYSRGGSGNTIYF.

This clonotype was counted at least ten times. The chain recombines TRBV7-3 with TRBJ1-1, with D possibly matching TRBD1 (5 bases). Germline V gives CDR1 SGHTA, CDR2 FQGTGA. The CDR3 is 13 residues long. Deletions cut 1 base from V and 9 bases from J, with 12 bases between. CDR3 nucleotide sequence: TGTGCCAGCAGCTTAATTACCGGACAAAAAGCTTTCTTT. Its translation: CASSLITGQKAFF.

This clonotype was seen a handful of times. The V gene is TRBV7-8, the J gene TRBJ2-1; 7 bases align to TRBD2. Germline lookup yields CDR1 SGHVS and CDR2 FQNEAQ. The CDR3 length is 14 residues. Trimming cost V 5 bases and J 2 bases; bases outside gene matches: 3. This CDR3 is CASSESGTYNEQFF. As DNA, the CDR3 is TGTGCCAGCAGCGAGAGCGGGACCTACAATGAGCAGTTCTTC.

J is TRBJ2-7 and V is TRBV7-8; D gene uncertain. The end of the DNA aligns better with TRBJ2-1, so the J call may be wrong. This CDR3 contains 14 residues. Germline assignment: CDR1 SGHVS and CDR2 FQNEAQ. This CDR3 reads CASSLDVSSYEQFF. DNA of the CDR3: TGTGCCAGCAGCTTAGATGTCAGCTCCTACGAGCAGTTCTTC.

V gene TRBV20-1 combines with J gene TRBJ2-3, with 12 positions matching TRBD2. This CDR3 region has 17 residues. Per the germline V gene, CDR1 is DFQATT and CDR2 is SNEGSKA (reference sequence). V gave up 2 bases and J gave up 2 bases; unmatched junction bases: 8. CDR3 amino acids: CSARIPGLAGNTDTQYF. The CDR3 coding sequence is TGCAGTGCTAGAATCCCGGGACTAGCGGGCAACACAGATACGCAGTATTTT.

This clonotype was found a few times. The chain uses TRBV5-6 and TRBJ1-3; D is perhaps TRBD1 (6 bases). Between the trimmed V and J ends, which lost 4 bases and 0 bases, there was a span of 14 bases. The CDR3 totals 16 residues. CDR1 is SGHDT and CDR2 is YYEEEE in the germline V gene. The CDR3 coding sequence is TGTGCCAGCAGCAACTACAGGGACTACTCTGGAAACACCATATATTTT. Translated: CASSNYRDYSGNTIYF.

The sample holds many counts of this clonotype. This chain links TRBV2 with TRBJ1-5; 7 bases map to TRBD1. The CDR3 loop spans 16 amino acids. CDR1 is SNHLY and CDR2 is FYNNEI in the germline V gene. V lost 4 bases, J lost 1 base, and 7 bases stayed unmatched. The CDR3 DNA reads TGTGCCAGCAGTGTCCTACGACAGGGCAGCAATCAGCCCCAGCATTTT. Translation gives CASSVLRQGSNQPQHF.